This is a list of T cell receptor beta chains from one sample in a study of cytomegalovirus exposure and HLA in healthy donors. Here immunoSEQ multiplex PCR was the method, and the copy in TCRdb shows in-frame clones only, minus some. The sample gives 90,000 to 120,000 clones, 77% of which show up once; approximately 4.5% is in the top ten. The specimen was PBMCs. The source of these receptors is a male donor in good health and CMV-seronegative. Both conserved end residues are part of each CDR3. The D gene is left open where the match is weak.

DNA	CDR3	V	J	D
TGTGCCAGCAGAAATAGACAGGTGGAGCTGAGGACTGAAGCTTTCTTT	CASRNRQVELRTEAFF	TRBV11-2	TRBJ1-1	NA
TGTGCCAGCAGCCCCGGGACAGGGTCGAACTCTGGAAACACCATATATTTT	CASSPGTGSNSGNTIYF	TRBV5-4	TRBJ1-3	TRBD1
TGTGCCAGTAGCCCAGGGGCCGGGACTAGCGGACTCTACGAGCAGTACTTC	CASSPGAGTSGLYEQYF	TRBV19	TRBJ2-7	TRBD2
TGTGCCAGTAGTATCGGTTTGAATAGCAATCAGCCCCAGCATTTT	CASSIGLNSNQPQHF	TRBV19	TRBJ1-5	NA
TGTGCCAGCAGCTTCAGTACTAGCGGGATAGAGACCCAGTACTTC	CASSFSTSGIETQYF	TRBV7-9	TRBJ2-5	TRBD2
TGTGCCAGCAGCCTGCTACCTACCTACGAGCAGTACTTC	CASSLLPTYEQYF	TRBV28	TRBJ2-7	NA
TGCGCCAGCAGCGGACCGGGACAGGGGAACTATGGCTACACCTTC	CASSGPGQGNYGYTF	TRBV5-1	TRBJ1-2	TRBD1
TGTGCCAGCAGTGCTTCGGTTTTGTTGAACAATGAGCAGTTCTTC	CASSASVLLNNEQFF	TRBV2	TRBJ2-1	NA
TGTGCCAGCAGTGACCGGGAAAATTCACCCCTCCACTTT	CASSDRENSPLHF	TRBV2	TRBJ1-6	NA
TGTGCCAGCAGTTTTGGGCGGCTAGCCGTAGTCACTGAAGCTTTCTTT	CASSFGRLAVVTEAFF	TRBV28	TRBJ1-1	NA
TGTGCCAGTAGGACAGGGGGTGACACCGGGGAGCTGTTTTTT	CASRTGGDTGELFF	TRBV6-5	TRBJ2-2	TRBD1
TGTGCCAGCAGCCCACCAAAAGGGACTAGCGGGAGGCAGACCCAGTACTTC	CASSPPKGTSGRQTQYF	TRBV11-2	TRBJ2-5	TRBD2
TGTGCCAGCAGCTTAAGACTAGCGGGGAATTACAATGAGCAGTTCTTC	CASSLRLAGNYNEQFF	TRBV7-7	TRBJ2-1	TRBD2